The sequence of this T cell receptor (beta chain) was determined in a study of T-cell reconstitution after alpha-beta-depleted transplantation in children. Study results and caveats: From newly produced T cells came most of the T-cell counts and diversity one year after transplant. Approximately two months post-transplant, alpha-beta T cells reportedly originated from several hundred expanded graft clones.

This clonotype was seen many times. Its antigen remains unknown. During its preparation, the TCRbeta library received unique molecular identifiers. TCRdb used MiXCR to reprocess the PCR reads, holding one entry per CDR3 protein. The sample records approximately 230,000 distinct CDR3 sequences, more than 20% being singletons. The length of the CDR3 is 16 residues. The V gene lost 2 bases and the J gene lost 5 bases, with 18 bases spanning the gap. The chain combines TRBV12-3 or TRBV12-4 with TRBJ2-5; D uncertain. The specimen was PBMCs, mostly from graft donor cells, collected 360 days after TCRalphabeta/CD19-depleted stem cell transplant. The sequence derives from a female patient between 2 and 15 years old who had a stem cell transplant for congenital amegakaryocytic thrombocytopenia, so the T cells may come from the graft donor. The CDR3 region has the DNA TGTGCCAGCAGTTTAATCGGGCAGGTGATTAGGGAGACCCAGTACTTC. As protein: CASSLIGQVIRETQYF.